This T cell receptor (beta chain) was recorded in a study of control samples from healthy donors and cancer patients. The germline V gene has CDR1 SGHRS and CDR2 YFSETQ. J lost 9 bases, V lost 0 bases, and 7 bases had no gene match. CDR3 size: 17 residues. In this sample, this clone turned up once. Repertoires were generated with immunoSEQ multiplex PCR, while TCRdb's copy carries only in-frame clones and drops some. Of tens of thousands of clones in the sample, 85% were seen once. The sequence was collected from a middle-aged man in good health. Input material: blood. This rearrangement joins TRBV5-1 to TRBJ2-2; 14 positions match TRBD2. DNA of the CDR3: TGCGCCAGCAGCTTGGTAACGGGACTAGCGGGGGTTCGGGAGCTGTTTTTT. Its translation: CASSLVTGLAGVRELFF. Supplemented by reference TRBV5-1 and TRBJ2-2, the full variable domain reads KAGVTQTPRYLIKTRGQQVTLSCSPISGHRSVSWYQQTPGQGLQFLFEYFSETQRNKGNFPGRFSGRQFSNSRSEMNVSTLELGDSALYLCASSLVTGLAGVRELFFGEGSRLTVL.